The following is a T cell receptor beta chain sequence with its context. Its target antigen remains unknown. Base quality data are lacking; no much larger clone is found one base away. Explained via the paper, the time point label denotes: blood at routine non-recurrence follow-up after resection. Whole RNA extracted from tumor and nontumor lung tissue, or from cryopreserved PBMC samples, was used for TCR sequencing without cell sorting. A patient was chosen for TCR sequencing only when enough RNA was available from at least two tumor regions. V lost 5 bases and J lost 6 bases; the stretch between them is 8 bases long. The germline V gene (reference sequence) yields SEHNR for CDR1 and FQNEAQ for CDR2. The CDR3 runs 11 residues from the cysteine to the phenylalanine. Only CDR3 DNA is held: 33 bases, read in frame from base 1. The method behind the library was 5' RACE. Reads for this sample came from a NextSeq 500. The TCR library protocol attached a unique molecular identifier to each TCR cDNA molecule to allow correction of PCR and sequencing errors. The original pipeline was this. Decombinator tools were used for TCR identification, UMI-based error correction and CDR3 extraction. Expanded TCRs were defined as those above a frequency of 2 per 1,000, corresponding to the top 1% of the tumor frequency distribution. Renyi diversity was calculated using the R vegan package after each repertoire was subsampled 100 times to 5,000 TCRs. CDR3 similarity networks were built from amino acid triplet string-kernel similarity, with CDR3s being connected when pairwise similarity was above 0.82. The public reads were run again by TCRdb, first through fastp at Q25 and then through MiXCR, and only productive beta chains were kept. Rows with a matching CDR3 protein are joined into one entry that keeps the most common DNA and genes. These V and J calls are TCRdb output, not the study's own analysis. The table for this sample lists roughly 4,400 distinct CDR3 sequences; 26% of them were counted only once. The ten top clones hold around 5.4% of the sample.

The source of the sample is a study of spatial heterogeneity in lung cancer (dated by TCRdb to between 2019 and 2020). At the level of the whole study: Samples were obtained from approximately 76 patients with early-stage, untreated non-small cell lung cancer from the lung TRACERx cohort. At surgery, 200 or so tumor regions, almost 65 matched nontumor lung samples and 56 PBMC samples were TCR-sequenced for both alpha and beta chains. TCR repertoire features were related to nonsynonymous mutation counts determined by whole-exome sequencing of tumor tissue. Follow-up PBMC samples were sequenced whenever available, with a median time to follow-up of 2 to 3 years after resection. Beta-chain transcripts were consistently detected in greater numbers than alpha-chain transcripts, which likely reflected higher beta-chain transcript abundance. In non-small cell lung cancer, the study quantitatively compared TCR alpha and beta repertoires across several tumor regions, matched nontumor lung, and blood. In the raw uncorrected reads, each unique combination of TCR and UMI appeared more than ten times on average.

The full study reports these points: Confirming at a functional level the hypothesis that regional TCRs recognize regional mutations was considered to require additional single-cell paired TCR alpha and beta sequencing. Only around 14 patients were included in the comparisons of baseline and follow-up blood repertoires. Ubiquitous expanded tumor TCRs were detected in blood more often at tumor resection than at routine follow-up.

Source: PBMCs, taken at follow-up. The chain was built from TRBV7-9 and TRBJ2-7, with no confidently assigned D gene. This sequence originates from a male donor with early-stage non-small cell lung cancer. The sequenced DNA: TGTGCCAGCAGCCCCGGGCGCGAGCAGTACTTC. It encodes CASSPGREQYF.